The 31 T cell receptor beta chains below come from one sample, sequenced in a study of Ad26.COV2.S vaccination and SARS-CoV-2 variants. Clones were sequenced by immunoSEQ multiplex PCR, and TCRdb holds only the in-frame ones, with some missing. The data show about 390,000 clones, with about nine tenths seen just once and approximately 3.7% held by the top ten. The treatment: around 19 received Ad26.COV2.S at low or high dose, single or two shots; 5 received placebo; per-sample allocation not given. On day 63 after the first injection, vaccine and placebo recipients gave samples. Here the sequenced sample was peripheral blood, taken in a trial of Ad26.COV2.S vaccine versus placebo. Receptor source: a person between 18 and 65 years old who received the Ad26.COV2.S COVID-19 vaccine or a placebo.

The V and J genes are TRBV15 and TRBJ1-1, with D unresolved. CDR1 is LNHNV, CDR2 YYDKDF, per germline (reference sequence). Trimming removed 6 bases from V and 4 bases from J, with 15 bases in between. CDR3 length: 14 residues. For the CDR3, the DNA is TGTGCCACCAGTCACGACGGTCCAGGCACTGAAGCTTTCTTT. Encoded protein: CATSHDGPGTEAFF. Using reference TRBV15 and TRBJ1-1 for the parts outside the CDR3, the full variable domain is DAMVIQNPRYQVTQFGKPVTLSCSQTLNHNVMYWYQQKSSQAPKLLFHYYDKDFNNEADTPDNFQSRRPNTSFCFLDIRSPGLGDTAMYLCATSHDGPGTEAFFGQGTRLTVV.

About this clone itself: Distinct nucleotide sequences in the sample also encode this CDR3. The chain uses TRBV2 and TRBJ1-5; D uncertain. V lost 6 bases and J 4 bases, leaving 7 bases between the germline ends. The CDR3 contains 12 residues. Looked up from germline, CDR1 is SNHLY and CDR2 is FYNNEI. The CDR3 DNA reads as TGTGCCAGCAGGGGCAGTAATCAGCCCCAGCATTTT. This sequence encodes CASRGSNQPQHF. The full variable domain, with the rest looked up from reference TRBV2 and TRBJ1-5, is EPEVTQTPSHQVTQMGQEVILRCVPISNHLYFYWYRQILGQKVEFLVSFYNNEISEKSEIFDDQFSVERPDGSNFTLKIRSTKLEDSAMYFCASRGSNQPQHFGDGTRLSIL.

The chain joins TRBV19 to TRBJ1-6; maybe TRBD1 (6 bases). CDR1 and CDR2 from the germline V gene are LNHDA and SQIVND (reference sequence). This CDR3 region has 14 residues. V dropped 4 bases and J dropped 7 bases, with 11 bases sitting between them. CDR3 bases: TGTGCCAGTAGTACCACAGGGCCCAATTCACCCCTCCACTTT. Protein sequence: CASSTTGPNSPLHF.

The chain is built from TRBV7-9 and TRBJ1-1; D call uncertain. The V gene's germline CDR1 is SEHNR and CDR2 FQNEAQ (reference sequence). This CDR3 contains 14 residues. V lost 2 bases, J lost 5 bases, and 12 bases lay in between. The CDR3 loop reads CASSLQWMSTEAFF. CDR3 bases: TGTGCCAGCAGCTTACAGTGGATGAGTACTGAAGCTTTCTTT.

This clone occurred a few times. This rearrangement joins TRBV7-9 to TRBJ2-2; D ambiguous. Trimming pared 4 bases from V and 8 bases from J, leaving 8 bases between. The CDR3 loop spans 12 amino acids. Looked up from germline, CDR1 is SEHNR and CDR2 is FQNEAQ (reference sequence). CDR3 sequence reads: CASSSGGGELFF. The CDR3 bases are TGTGCCAGCAGCTCCGGTGGGGGGGAGCTGTTTTTT.

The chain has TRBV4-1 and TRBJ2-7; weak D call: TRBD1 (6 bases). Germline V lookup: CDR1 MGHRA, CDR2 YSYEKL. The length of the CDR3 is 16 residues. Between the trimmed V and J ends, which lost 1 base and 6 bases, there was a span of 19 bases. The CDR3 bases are TGCGCCAGCAGCCAAGGCCCTCTCGGACAAGGGGGCGAGCAGTACTTC. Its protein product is CASSQGPLGQGGEQYF.

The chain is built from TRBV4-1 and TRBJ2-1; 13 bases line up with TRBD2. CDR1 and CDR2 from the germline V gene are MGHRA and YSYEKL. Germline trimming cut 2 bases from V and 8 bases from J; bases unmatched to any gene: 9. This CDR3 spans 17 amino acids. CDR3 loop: CASSQPRLAGGQDEQFF. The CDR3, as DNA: TGCGCCAGCAGCCAACCTAGACTAGCGGGGGGCCAGGATGAGCAGTTCTTC.

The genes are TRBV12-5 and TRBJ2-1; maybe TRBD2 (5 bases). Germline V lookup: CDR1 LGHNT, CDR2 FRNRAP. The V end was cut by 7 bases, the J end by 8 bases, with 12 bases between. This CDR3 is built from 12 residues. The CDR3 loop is CASAQIGDEQFF. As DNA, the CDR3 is TGTGCTAGTGCGCAAATCGGGGATGAGCAGTTCTTC.

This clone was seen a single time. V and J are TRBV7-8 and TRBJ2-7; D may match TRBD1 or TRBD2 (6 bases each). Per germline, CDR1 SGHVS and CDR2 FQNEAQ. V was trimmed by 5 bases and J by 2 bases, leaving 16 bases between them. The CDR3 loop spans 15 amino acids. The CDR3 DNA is TGTGCCAGCAGCCCCCCGGGGGCGGCGGCCTACGAGCAGTACTTC. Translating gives CASSPPGAAAYEQYF.

In DNA form, the CDR3 reads TGCAGTGCTAGGGGGGGTTTTGAAGCTTTCTTT. Translation gives CSARGGFEAFF. The J gene is TRBJ1-1, the V gene TRBV20-1; a possible D gene is TRBD1 (5 bases). This CDR3 contains 11 residues. Germline CDR1 reads DFQATT; CDR2 reads SNEGSKA (reference sequence). Trimming took 3 bases from V and 7 from J, leaving 9 bases between them.

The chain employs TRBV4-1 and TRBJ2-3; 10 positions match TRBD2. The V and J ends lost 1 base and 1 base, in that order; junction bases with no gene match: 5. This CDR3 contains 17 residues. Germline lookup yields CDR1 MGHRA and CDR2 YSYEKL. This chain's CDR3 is CASSQAYLAGGTDTQYF. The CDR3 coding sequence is TGCGCCAGCAGCCAAGCTTATCTAGCGGGGGGCACAGATACGCAGTATTTT.

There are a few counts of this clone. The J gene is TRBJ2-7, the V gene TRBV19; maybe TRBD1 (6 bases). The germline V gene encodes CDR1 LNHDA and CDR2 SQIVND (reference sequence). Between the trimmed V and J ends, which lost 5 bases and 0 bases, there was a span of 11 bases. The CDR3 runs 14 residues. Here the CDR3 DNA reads TGTGCCAGTAGTCTGCGGACAGACTCCTACGAGCAGTACTTC. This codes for CASSLRTDSYEQYF.

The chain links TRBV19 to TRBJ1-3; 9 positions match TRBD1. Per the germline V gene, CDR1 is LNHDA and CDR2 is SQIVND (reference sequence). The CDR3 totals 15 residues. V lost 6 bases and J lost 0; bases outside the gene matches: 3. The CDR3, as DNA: TGTGCCAGTAGCCTGGACAGGGGCTCTGGAAACACCATATATTTT. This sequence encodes CASSLDRGSGNTIYF.

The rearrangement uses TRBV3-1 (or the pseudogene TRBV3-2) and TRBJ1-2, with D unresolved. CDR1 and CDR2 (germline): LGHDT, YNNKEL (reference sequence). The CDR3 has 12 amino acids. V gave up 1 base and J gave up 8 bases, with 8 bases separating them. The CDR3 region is CASSQAFEGYTF. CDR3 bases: TGTGCCAGCAGCCAAGCGTTTGAGGGCTACACCTTC.

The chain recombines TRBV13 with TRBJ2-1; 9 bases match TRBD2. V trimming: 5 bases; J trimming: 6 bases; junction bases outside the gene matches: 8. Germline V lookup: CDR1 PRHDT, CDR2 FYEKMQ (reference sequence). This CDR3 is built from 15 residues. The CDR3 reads CASSVLAGELNEQFF. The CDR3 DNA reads TGTGCCAGCAGCGTACTAGCGGGCGAACTCAATGAGCAGTTCTTC.

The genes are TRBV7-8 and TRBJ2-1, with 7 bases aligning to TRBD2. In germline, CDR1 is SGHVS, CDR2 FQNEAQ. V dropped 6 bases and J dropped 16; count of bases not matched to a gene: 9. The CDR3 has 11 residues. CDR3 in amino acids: CASRLGREDFF. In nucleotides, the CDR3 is TGTGCCAGCAGACTAGGGAGGGAGGACTTCTTC.

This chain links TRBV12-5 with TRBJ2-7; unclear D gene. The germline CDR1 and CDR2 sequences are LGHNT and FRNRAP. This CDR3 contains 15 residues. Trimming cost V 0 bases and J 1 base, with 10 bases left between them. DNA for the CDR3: TGTGCTAGTGGTTTGGTATATGGGCGGTCCTACGAGCAGTACTTC. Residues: CASGLVYGRSYEQYF.

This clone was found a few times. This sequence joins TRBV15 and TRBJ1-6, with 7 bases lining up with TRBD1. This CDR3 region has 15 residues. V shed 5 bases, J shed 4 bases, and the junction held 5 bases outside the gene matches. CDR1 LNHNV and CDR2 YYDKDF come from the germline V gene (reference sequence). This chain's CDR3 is CATSGPGQYNSPLHF. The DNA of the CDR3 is TGTGCCACCAGCGGGCCGGGACAGTATAATTCACCCCTCCACTTT.

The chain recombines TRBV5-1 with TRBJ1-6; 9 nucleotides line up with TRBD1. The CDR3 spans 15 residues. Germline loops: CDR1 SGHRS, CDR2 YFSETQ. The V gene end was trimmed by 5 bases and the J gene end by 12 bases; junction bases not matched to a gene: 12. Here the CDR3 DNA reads TGCGCCAGCAGGATTTGGGACAGGGAATTGTTACCCCTCCACTTT. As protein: CASRIWDRELLPLHF.

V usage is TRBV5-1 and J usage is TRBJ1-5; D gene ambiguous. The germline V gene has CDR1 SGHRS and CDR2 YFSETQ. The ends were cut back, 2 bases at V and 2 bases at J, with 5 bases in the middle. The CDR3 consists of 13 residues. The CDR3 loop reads CASSFGGNQPQHF. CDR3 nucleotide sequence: TGCGCCAGCAGCTTCGGGGGCAATCAGCCCCAGCATTTT.

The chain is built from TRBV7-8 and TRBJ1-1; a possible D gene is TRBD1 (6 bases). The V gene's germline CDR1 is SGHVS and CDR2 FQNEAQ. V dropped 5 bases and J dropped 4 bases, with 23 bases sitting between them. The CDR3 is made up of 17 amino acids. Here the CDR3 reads CASSQPQGNGKSTEAFF. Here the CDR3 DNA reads TGTGCCAGCAGCCAACCCCAGGGGAACGGGAAAAGCACTGAAGCTTTCTTT.

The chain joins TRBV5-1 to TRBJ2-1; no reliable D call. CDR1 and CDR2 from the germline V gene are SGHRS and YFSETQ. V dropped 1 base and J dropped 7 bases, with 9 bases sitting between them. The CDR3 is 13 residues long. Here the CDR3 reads CASSLPLMNEQFF. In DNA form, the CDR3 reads TGCGCCAGCAGCTTGCCCCTGATGAATGAGCAGTTCTTC.

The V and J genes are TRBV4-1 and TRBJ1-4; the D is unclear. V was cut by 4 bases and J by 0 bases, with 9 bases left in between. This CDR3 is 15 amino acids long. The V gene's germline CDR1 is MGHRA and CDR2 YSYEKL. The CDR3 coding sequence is TGCGCCAGCAGCCCCACAATTGCAACTAATGAAAAACTGTTTTTT. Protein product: CASSPTIATNEKLFF.

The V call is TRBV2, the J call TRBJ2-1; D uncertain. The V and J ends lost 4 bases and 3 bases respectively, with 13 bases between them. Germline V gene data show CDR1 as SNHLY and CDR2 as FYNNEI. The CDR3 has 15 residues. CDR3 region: CASSGGRQYYNEQFF. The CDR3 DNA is TGTGCCAGCAGTGGAGGAAGACAATACTACAATGAGCAGTTCTTC. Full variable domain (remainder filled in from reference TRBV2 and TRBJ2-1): EPEVTQTPSHQVTQMGQEVILRCVPISNHLYFYWYRQILGQKVEFLVSFYNNEISEKSEIFDDQFSVERPDGSNFTLKIRSTKLEDSAMYFCASSGGRQYYNEQFFGPGTRLTVL.

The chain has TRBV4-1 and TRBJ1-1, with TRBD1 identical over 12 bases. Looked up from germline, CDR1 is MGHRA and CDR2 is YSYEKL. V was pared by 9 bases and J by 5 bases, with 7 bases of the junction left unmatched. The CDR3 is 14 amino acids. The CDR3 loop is CASRDRGRRTEAFF. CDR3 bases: TGCGCCAGTCGGGACAGGGGGCGCAGGACTGAAGCTTTCTTT.

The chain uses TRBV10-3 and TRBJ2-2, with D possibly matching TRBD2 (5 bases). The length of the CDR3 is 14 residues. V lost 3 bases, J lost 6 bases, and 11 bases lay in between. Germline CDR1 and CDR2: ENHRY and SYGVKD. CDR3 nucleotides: TGTGCCATCAGTGACTCCGGGGAATCCGGGGAGCTGTTTTTT. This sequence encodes CAISDSGESGELFF.

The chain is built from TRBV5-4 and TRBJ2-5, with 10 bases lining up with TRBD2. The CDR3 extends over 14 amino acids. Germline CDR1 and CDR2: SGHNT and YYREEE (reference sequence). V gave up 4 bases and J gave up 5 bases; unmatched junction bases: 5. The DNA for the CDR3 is TGTGCCAGCAGCCAAAGCGGGGGGGCGGAGACCCAGTACTTC. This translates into CASSQSGGAETQYF. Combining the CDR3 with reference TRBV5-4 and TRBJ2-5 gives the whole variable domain ETGVTQSPTHLIKTRGQQVTLRCSSQSGHNTVSWYQQALGQGPQFIFQYYREEENGRGNFPPRFSGLQFPNYSSELNVNALELDDSALYLCASSQSGGAETQYFGPGTRLLVL.

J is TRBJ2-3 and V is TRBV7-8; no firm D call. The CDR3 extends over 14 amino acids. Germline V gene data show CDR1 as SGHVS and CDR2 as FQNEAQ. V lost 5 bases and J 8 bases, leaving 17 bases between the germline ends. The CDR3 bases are TGTGCCAGCAGCACCCGGGTCCCGACCCGTACGCAGTATTTT. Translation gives CASSTRVPTRTQYF.

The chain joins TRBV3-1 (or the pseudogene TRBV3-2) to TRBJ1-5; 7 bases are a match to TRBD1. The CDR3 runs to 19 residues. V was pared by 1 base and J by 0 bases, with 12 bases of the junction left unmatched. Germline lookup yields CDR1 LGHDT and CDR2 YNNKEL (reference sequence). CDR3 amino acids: CASSQGGQGVSTSNQPQHF. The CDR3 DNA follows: TGTGCCAGCAGCCAAGGCGGGCAGGGGGTTTCGACTAGCAATCAGCCCCAGCATTTT.

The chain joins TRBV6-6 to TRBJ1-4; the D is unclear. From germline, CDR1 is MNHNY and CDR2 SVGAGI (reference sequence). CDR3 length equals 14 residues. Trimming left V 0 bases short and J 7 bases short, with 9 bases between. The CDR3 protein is CASSYSSLGEKLFF. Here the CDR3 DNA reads TGTGCCAGCAGTTACTCCTCATTGGGTGAAAAACTGTTTTTT.

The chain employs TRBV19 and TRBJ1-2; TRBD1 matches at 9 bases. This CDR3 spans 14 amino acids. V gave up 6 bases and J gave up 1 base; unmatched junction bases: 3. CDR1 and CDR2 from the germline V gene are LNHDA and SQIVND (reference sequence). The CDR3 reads CASSPDRGNYGYTF. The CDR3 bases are TGTGCCAGTAGCCCGGACAGGGGTAACTATGGCTACACCTTC.